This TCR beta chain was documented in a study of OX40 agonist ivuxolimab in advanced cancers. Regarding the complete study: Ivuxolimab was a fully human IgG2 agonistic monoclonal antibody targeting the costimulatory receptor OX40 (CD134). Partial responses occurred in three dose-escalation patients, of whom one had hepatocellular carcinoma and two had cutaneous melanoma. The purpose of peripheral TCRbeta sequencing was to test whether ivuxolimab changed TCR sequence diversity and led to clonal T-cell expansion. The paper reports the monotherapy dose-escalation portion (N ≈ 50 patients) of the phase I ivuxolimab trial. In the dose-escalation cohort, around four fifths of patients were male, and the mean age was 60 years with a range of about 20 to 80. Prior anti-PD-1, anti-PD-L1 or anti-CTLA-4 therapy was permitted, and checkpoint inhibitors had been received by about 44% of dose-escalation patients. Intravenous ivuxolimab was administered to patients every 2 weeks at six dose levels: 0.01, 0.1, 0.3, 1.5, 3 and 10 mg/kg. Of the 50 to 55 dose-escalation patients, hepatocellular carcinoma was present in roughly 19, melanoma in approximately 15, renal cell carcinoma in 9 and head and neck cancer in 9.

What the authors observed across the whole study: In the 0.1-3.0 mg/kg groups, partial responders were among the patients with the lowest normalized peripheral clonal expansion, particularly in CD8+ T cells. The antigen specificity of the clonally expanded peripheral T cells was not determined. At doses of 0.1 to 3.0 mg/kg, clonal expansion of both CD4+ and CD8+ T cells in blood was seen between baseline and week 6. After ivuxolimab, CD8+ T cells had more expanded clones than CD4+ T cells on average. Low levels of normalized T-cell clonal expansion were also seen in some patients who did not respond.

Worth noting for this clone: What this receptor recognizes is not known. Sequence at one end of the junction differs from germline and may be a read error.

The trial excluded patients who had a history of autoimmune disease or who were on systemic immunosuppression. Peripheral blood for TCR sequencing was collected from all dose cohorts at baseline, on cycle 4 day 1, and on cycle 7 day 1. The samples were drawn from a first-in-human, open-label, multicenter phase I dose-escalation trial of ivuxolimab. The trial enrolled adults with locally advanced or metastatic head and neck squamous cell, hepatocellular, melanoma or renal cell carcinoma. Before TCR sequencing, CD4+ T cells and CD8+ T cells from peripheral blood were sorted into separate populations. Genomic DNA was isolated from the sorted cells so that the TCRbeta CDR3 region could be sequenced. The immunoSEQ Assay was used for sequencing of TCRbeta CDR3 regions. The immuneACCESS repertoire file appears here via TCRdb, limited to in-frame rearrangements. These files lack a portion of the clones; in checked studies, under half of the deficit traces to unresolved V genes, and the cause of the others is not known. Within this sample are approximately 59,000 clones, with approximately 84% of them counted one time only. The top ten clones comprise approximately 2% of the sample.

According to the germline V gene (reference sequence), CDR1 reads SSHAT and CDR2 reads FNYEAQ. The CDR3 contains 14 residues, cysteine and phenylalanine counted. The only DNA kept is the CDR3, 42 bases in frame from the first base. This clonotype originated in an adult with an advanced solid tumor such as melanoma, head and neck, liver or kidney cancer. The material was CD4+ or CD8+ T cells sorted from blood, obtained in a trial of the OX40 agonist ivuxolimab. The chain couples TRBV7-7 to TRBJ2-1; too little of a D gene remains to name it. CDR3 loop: CASSPSRGATEQFF. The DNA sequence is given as TGTGCTAGCAGCCCATCACGTGGAGCAACTGAGCAGTTCTTC.